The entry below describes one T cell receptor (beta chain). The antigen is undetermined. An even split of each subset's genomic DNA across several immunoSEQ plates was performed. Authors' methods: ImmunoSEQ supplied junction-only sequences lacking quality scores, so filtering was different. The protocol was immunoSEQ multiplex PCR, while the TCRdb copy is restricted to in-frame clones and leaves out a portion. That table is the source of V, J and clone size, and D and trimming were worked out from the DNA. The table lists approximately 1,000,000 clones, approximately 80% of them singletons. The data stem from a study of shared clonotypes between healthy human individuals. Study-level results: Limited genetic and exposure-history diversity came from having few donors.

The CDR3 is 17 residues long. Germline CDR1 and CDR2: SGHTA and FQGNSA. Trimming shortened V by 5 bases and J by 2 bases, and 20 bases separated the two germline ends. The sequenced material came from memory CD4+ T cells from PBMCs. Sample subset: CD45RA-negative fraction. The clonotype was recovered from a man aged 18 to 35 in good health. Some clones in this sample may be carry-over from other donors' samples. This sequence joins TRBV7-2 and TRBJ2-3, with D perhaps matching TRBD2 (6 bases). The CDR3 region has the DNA TGTGCCAGCAGCCGCGGTCGGCTAGCGACTTACACAGATACGCAGTATTTT. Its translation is CASSRGRLATYTDTQYF.